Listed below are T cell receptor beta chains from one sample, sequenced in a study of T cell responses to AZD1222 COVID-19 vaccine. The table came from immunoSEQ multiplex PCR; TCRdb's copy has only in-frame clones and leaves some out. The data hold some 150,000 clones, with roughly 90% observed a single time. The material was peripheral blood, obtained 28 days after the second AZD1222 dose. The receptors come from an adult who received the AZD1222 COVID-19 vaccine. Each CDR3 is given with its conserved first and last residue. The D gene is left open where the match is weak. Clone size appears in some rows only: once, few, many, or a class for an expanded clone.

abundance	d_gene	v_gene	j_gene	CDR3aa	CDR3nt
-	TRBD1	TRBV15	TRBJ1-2	CATSREDRGSEDGYTF	TGTGCCACCAGCAGAGAGGACAGGGGGTCCGAGGATGGCTACACCTTC
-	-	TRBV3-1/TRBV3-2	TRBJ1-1	CASSSQVGYNTEAFF	TGTGCCAGCAGCTCTCAGGTGGGGTACAACACTGAAGCTTTCTTT
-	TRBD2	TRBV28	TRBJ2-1	CATSSGNWNEQFF	TGTGCCACCTCCAGCGGGAATTGGAATGAGCAGTTCTTC
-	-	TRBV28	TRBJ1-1	CASTTPGAHKGTEAFF	TGTGCCAGCACCACGCCGGGGGCCCACAAGGGGACTGAAGCTTTCTTT
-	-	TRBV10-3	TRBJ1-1	CAISGSLGGTEAFF	TGTGCCATCAGTGGTAGCTTAGGGGGCACTGAAGCTTTCTTT
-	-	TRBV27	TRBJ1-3	CASSLTLGGSTIYF	TGTGCCAGCAGCCTAACCCTCGGCGGCAGCACCATATATTTT
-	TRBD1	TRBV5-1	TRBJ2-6	CASSPDRVSGANVLTF	TGCGCCAGCAGCCCGGACAGGGTGTCTGGGGCCAACGTCCTGACTTTC
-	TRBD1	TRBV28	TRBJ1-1	CASSSGDRSTEAFF	TGTGCCAGCAGTTCCGGGGACAGGAGCACTGAAGCTTTCTTT
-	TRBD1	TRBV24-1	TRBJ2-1	CATSDLGTGSPNEQFF	TGTGCCACCAGTGATTTGGGGACAGGGTCCCCCAATGAGCAGTTCTTC
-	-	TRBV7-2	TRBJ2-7	CASSLAATTTGFAYEQYF	TGTGCCAGCAGCTTAGCTGCTACTACGACGGGATTCGCCTACGAGCAGTACTTC
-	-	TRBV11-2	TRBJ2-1	CASSPHLAGEQFF	TGTGCCAGCAGCCCACACCTAGCAGGTGAGCAGTTCTTC
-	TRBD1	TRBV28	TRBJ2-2	CASSSPGGSGELFF	TGTGCCAGCAGTTCGCCAGGGGGATCCGGGGAGCTGTTTTTT
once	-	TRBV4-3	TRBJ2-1	CASSQVTGTAYNEQFF	TGCGCCAGCAGCCAAGTAACCGGGACCGCCTACAATGAGCAGTTCTTC
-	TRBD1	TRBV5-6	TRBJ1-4	CASSDPTGMNEKLFF	TGTGCCAGCAGCGACCCGACAGGGATGAATGAAAAACTGTTTTTT
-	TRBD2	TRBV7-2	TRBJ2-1	CASSLVRSGGGSYNEQFF	TGTGCCAGCAGCTTAGTGCGCAGCGGGGGGGGCTCCTACAATGAGCAGTTCTTC
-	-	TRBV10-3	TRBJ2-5	CAITGGTEETQYF	TGTGCCATCACCGGGGGCACGGAAGAGACCCAGTACTTC
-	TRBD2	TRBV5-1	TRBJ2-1	CASSLSGLAGSSYNEQFF	TGCGCCAGCAGCTTGTCGGGACTAGCGGGATCTTCCTACAATGAGCAGTTCTTC
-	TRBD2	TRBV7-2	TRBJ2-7	CASSPPQAGGAYEQYF	TGTGCCAGCAGCCCTCCCCAAGCGGGGGGGGCCTACGAGCAGTACTTC
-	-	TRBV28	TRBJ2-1	CASSPRTRLSVDEQFF	TGTGCCAGCAGTCCGCGGACGCGGCTCTCCGTTGATGAGCAGTTCTTC
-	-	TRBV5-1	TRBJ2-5	CASSLRGAQETQYF	TGCGCCAGCAGCCTTCGGGGAGCCCAAGAGACCCAGTACTTC
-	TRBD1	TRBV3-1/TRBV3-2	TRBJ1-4	CASRHRGPNEKLFF	TGTGCCAGCAGACACAGGGGGCCTAATGAAAAACTGTTTTTT
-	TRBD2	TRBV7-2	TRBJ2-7	CASSSTSVGEQYF	TGTGCCAGCAGCTCGACTAGCGTGGGCGAGCAGTACTTC
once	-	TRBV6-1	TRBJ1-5	CASSDQLWTHNQPQHF	TGTGCCAGCAGTGACCAGCTTTGGACACATAATCAGCCCCAGCATTTT
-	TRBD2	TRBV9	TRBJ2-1	CASSVATMTSGSSYNEQFF	TGTGCCAGCAGCGTAGCTACAATGACTAGCGGGAGCTCCTACAATGAGCAGTTCTTC
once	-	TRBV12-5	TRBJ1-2	CASGLEEGGGYTF	TGTGCTAGTGGCCTGGAGGAGGGCGGTGGCTACACCTTC
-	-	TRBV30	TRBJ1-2	CAWSAGSGGYTF	TGTGCCTGGAGTGCCGGGTCCGGTGGCTACACCTTC
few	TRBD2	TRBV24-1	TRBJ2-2	CATRGTGTSSTGELFF	TGTGCCACCAGAGGCACCGGGACTAGTAGCACCGGGGAGCTGTTTTTT
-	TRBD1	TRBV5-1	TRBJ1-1	CASSIGTGRGEAFF	TGCGCCAGCAGCATAGGGACAGGGAGGGGTGAAGCTTTCTTT
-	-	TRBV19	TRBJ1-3	CASSIAGGISGNTIYF	TGTGCCAGTAGTATAGCAGGAGGGATATCTGGAAACACCATATATTTT
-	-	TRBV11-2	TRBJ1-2	CASSPLRAALGGLYGYTF	TGTGCCAGCAGCCCCCTGAGGGCTGCGCTAGGAGGTCTCTATGGCTACACCTTC
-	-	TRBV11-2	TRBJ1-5	CASSLDRGNQPQHF	TGTGCCAGCAGCTTAGACAGGGGAAATCAGCCCCAGCATTTT